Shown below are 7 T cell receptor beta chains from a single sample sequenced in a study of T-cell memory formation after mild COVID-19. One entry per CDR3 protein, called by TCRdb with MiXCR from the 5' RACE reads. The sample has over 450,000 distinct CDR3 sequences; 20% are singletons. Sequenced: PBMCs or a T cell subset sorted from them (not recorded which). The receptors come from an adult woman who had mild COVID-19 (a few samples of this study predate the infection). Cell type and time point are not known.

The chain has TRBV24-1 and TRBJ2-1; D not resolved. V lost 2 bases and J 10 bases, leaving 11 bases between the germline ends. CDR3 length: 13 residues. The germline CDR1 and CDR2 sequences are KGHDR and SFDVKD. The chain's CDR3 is CATSDSGLPEQFF. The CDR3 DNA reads TGTGCCACCAGTGATTCTGGGCTTCCCGAGCAGTTCTTC.

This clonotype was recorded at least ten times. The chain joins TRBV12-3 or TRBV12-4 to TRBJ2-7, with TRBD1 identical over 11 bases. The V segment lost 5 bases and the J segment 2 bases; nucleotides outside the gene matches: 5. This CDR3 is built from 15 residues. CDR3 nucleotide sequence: TGTGCCAGCAGTAGACCGGGACAGGGGGCCTACGAGCAGTACTTC. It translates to CASSRPGQGAYEQYF.

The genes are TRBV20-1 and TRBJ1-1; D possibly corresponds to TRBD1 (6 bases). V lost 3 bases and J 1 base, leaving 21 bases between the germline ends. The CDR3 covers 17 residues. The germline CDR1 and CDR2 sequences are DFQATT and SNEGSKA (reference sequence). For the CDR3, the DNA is TGCAGTGCTAGGGATGGACAGAAACATTTTACGAACACTGAAGCTTTCTTT. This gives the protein CSARDGQKHFTNTEAFF.

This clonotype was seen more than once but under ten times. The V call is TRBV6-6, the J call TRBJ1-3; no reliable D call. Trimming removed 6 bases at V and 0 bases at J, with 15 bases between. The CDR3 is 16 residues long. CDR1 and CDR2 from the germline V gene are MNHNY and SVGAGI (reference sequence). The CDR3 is CASSDLVLGSGNTIYF. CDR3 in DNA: TGTGCCAGCAGCGACCTCGTACTAGGCTCTGGAAACACCATATATTTT.

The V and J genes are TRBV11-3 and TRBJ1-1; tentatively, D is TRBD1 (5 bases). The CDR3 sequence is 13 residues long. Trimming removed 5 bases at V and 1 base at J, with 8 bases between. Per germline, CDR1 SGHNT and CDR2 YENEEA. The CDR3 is CASSRGPNTEAFF. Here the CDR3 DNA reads TGTGCCAGCAGCCGGGGCCCGAACACTGAAGCTTTCTTT.

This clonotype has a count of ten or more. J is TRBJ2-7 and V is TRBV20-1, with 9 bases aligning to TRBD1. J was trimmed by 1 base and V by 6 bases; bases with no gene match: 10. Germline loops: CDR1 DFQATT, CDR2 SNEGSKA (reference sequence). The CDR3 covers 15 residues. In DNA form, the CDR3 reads TGCAGTGCCCGCTCCCGGGACAGGGCGTCCTACGAGCAGTACTTC. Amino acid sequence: CSARSRDRASYEQYF.

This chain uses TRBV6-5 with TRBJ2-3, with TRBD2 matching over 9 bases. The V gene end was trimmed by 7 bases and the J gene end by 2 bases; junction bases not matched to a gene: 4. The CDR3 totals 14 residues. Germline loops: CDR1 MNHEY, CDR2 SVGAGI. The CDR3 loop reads CASTLAGPTDTQYF. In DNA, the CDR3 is TGTGCCAGCACCCTAGCGGGACCCACAGATACGCAGTATTTT.